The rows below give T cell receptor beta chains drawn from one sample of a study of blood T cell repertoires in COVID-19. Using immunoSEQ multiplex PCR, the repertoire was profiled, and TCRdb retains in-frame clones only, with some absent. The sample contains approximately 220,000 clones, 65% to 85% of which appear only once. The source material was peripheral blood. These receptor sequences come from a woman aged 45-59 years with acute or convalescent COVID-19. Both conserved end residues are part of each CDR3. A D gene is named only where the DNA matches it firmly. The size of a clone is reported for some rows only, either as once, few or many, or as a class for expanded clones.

CDR3 protein: CASSPGGWERSSYNEQFF
CDR3 DNA: TGTGCCAGCAGCCCTGGCGGATGGGAGAGAAGCTCCTACAATGAGCAGTTCTTC
D gene: NA
J gene: TRBJ2-1
V gene: TRBV11-2
clone size: NA

CDR3 protein: CASTTLGTGDTEAFF
CDR3 DNA: TGTGCCAGCACAACTTTAGGGACAGGGGACACTGAAGCTTTCTTT
D gene: TRBD1
J gene: TRBJ1-1
V gene: TRBV19
clone size: NA

CDR3 protein: CSASRPDRGLGRAQHF
CDR3 DNA: TGCAGTGCTAGTCGGCCCGACAGGGGGCTAGGACGGGCCCAGCATTTT
D gene: TRBD1
J gene: TRBJ1-5
V gene: TRBV20-1
clone size: NA

CDR3 protein: CASSILTGAFRTEQFF
CDR3 DNA: TGTGCCAGCAGTATACTAACAGGGGCCTTCAGAACTGAGCAGTTCTTC
D gene: TRBD1
J gene: TRBJ2-1
V gene: TRBV28
clone size: NA

CDR3 protein: CASSFQAGEFAGELFF
CDR3 DNA: TGTGCCAGCAGCTTTCAGGCGGGAGAGTTCGCCGGGGAGCTGTTTTTT
D gene: TRBD2
J gene: TRBJ2-2
V gene: TRBV7-3
clone size: few

CDR3 protein: CASSTLGGDGYTF
CDR3 DNA: TGTGCCAGCAGCACTTTAGGGGGTGATGGCTACACCTTC
D gene: NA
J gene: TRBJ1-2
V gene: TRBV12-3/TRBV12-4
clone size: NA

CDR3 protein: CASSSPTGSGTQYF
CDR3 DNA: TGTGCCAGCAGTTCCCCGACAGGGTCGGGTACGCAGTATTTT
D gene: TRBD1
J gene: TRBJ2-3
V gene: TRBV28
clone size: few

CDR3 protein: CATIGGGAGASQETQYF
CDR3 DNA: TGTGCCACCATCGGAGGTGGGGCAGGGGCATCGCAAGAGACCCAGTACTTC
D gene: NA
J gene: TRBJ2-5
V gene: TRBV15
clone size: NA

CDR3 protein: CASRTGMNTEAFF
CDR3 DNA: TGCGCCAGCCGGACAGGCATGAACACTGAAGCTTTCTTT
D gene: TRBD1
J gene: TRBJ1-1
V gene: TRBV5-1
clone size: NA

CDR3 protein: CASSISRTGANNEQFF
CDR3 DNA: TGTGCCAGTAGTATATCCCGGACAGGGGCGAACAATGAGCAGTTCTTC
D gene: TRBD1
J gene: TRBJ2-1
V gene: TRBV19
clone size: NA

CDR3 protein: CSASSGVRPSEQFF
CDR3 DNA: TGCAGTGCTAGTTCCGGGGTCCGACCTTCGGAGCAGTTCTTC
D gene: NA
J gene: TRBJ2-1
V gene: TRBV20-1
clone size: NA

CDR3 protein: CASISPTIRTSGTPTGELFF
CDR3 DNA: TGTGCCAGCATCTCCCCAACGATCCGGACTAGCGGGACACCGACCGGGGAGCTGTTTTTT
D gene: TRBD2
J gene: TRBJ2-2
V gene: TRBV6-4
clone size: NA

CDR3 protein: CSALRNEQFF
CDR3 DNA: TGCAGTGCCCTGAGGAATGAGCAGTTCTTC
D gene: NA
J gene: TRBJ2-1
V gene: TRBV20-1
clone size: once

CDR3 protein: CATSDYTGSRMETQYF
CDR3 DNA: TGTGCCACCAGTGACTACACAGGGTCCCGAATGGAGACCCAGTACTTC
D gene: NA
J gene: TRBJ2-5
V gene: TRBV24-1
clone size: few